The clone carrying this TCR beta chain was counted a single time. What it binds is not known. ViraFEST expansion of antigen-specific CD4+ T cells with viral peptide pools preceded sequencing. An approximately ten-day culture period preceded the isolation of CD4+ T cells. SARS-CoV-2 infection was confirmed by PCR in the person between March and December 2020. Approximately 2 million PBMC were placed in each well, which was supplemented with 10 IU/ml IL-2 and 10 ug/ml peptides. It was on days 3 and 7 that half the medium was replaced with IL-2 medium. This record comes from a study of vaccination effects on CD4 cells after COVID-19. The length of the CDR3 is 14 residues. Germline V lookup: CDR1 LNHDA, CDR2 SQIVND (reference sequence). V shed 1 base and J 1 base; nucleotides not matched to a gene: 0. Assay used: immunoSEQ multiplex PCR; TCRdb lists only in-frame clones, some missing. This sample has 25,000 to 35,000 clones, with about 69% found just once.

V usage is TRBV19 and J usage is TRBJ2-5; 7 positions agree with TRBD2. This sample comprised CD4+ T cells from PBMCs cultured with a peptide pool, obtained before COVID-19 vaccination. The TCR originated in a human donor who had a prior SARS-CoV-2 infection. CDR3 region: CASSIGGGQETQYF. CDR3 coding DNA: TGTGCCAGTAGTATAGGGGGGGGCCAAGAGACCCAGTACTTC.